These 21 T cell receptor beta chains were all obtained from the same sample, sequenced in a study of cytomegalovirus exposure and HLA in healthy donors. This PCR relied on a set of 60 Vbeta primers and 13 Jbeta primers. Profiled with immunoSEQ multiplex PCR; TCRdb holds only in-frame clones, not every one. In the table there are 85,000 to 120,000 clones, around 76% of which are singletons. Sequencing input: PBMCs. The receptors come from a woman between 50 and 59 years old in good health and CMV-seropositive.

The sample holds a few counts of this clone. V gene TRBV19 combines with J gene TRBJ1-4; D remains unclear. V was trimmed by 4 bases and J by 5 bases, leaving 11 bases between them. Germline assignment: CDR1 LNHDA and CDR2 SQIVND (reference sequence). The CDR3 totals 14 residues. The CDR3 reads CASSSQELNEKLFF. The CDR3 region has the DNA TGTGCCAGTAGTAGCCAGGAATTGAATGAAAAACTGTTTTTT.

This chain connects TRBV6-1 to TRBJ2-1; the match to TRBD2 covers 12 bases. The CDR3 extends over 15 amino acids. CDR1 and CDR2 (germline): MNHNS, SASEGT. The V gene end was trimmed by 5 bases and the J gene end by 5 bases; junction bases not matched to a gene: 4. The CDR3 spells CASSPLAGGHNEQFF. The CDR3 coding sequence is TGTGCCAGCAGTCCACTAGCGGGGGGCCACAATGAGCAGTTCTTC.

The chain couples TRBV5-5 to TRBJ1-1; 9 nucleotides line up with TRBD1. This CDR3 comprises 18 residues. V dropped 4 bases and J dropped 4; count of bases not matched to a gene: 17. Germline V gene data show CDR1 as SGHKS and CDR2 as YYEKEE (reference sequence). CDR3 protein: CASSRLHRDRVVGTEAFF. DNA of the CDR3: TGTGCCAGCAGCAGACTACACCGGGACAGGGTAGTGGGCACTGAAGCTTTCTTT.

The V call is TRBV5-1, the J call TRBJ1-3; D unclear. V was shortened by 6 bases and J by 2 bases, with 9 bases between the two germline ends. This CDR3 spans 13 amino acids. Per germline, CDR1 SGHRS and CDR2 YFSETQ. The CDR3 here is CASTPSPGNTIYF. In DNA form, the CDR3 reads TGCGCCAGCACCCCCTCCCCTGGAAACACCATATATTTT.

The chain joins TRBV27 to TRBJ1-4; D unresolved. Germline V lookup: CDR1 MNHEY, CDR2 SMNVEV (reference sequence). CDR3 length equals 13 residues. V dropped 2 bases and J dropped 5 bases, with 6 bases sitting between them. The CDR3 sequence: CASSLRRNEKLFF. For the CDR3, the DNA is TGTGCCAGCAGTTTACGGAGAAATGAAAAACTGTTTTTT. The entire variable domain, with the rest obtained from reference TRBV27 and TRBJ1-4, is as follows: EAQVTQNPRYLITVTGKKLTVTCSQNMNHEYMSWYRQDPGLGLRQIYYSMNVEVTDKGDVPEGYKVSRKEKRNFPLILESPSPNQTSLYFCASSLRRNEKLFFGSGTQLSVL.

The chain has TRBV6-4 and TRBJ2-3; 9 bases line up with TRBD2. J was trimmed by 2 bases and V by 6 bases; bases with no gene match: 12. CDR1 MRHNA and CDR2 SNTAGT come from the germline V gene. The CDR3 length is 17 residues. The CDR3 region has the DNA TGTGCCAGCAGCCGGGGCGCGGGGGGGCCGGACACAGATACGCAGTATTTT. Translated, it gives CASSRGAGGPDTDTQYF.

The CDR3 sequence is CASSTDRGYGYTF. CDR3 DNA: TGTGCCAGCAGCACGGACAGGGGCTATGGCTACACCTTC. V and J are TRBV5-4 and TRBJ1-2, with TRBD1 matching over 9 bases. This CDR3 has 13 amino acids. Germline V gene data show CDR1 as SGHNT and CDR2 as YYREEE (reference sequence). V was pared by 4 bases and J by 4 bases, with 2 bases of the junction left unmatched. The entire variable domain, with the rest obtained from reference TRBV5-4 and TRBJ1-2, is as follows: ETGVTQSPTHLIKTRGQQVTLRCSSQSGHNTVSWYQQALGQGPQFIFQYYREEENGRGNFPPRFSGLQFPNYSSELNVNALELDDSALYLCASSTDRGYGYTFGSGTRLTVV.

The chain combines TRBV4-3 with TRBJ2-7; TRBD1 aligns across 8 bases. Trimming took 5 bases from V and 4 from J; bases not matched to a gene: 4. The CDR3 totals 13 residues. CDR1 is LGHNA, CDR2 YSLEER, per germline. This CDR3 is CASSVDRGYEQYF. Here the CDR3 DNA reads TGCGCCAGCAGCGTTGACAGGGGATACGAGCAGTACTTC.

Points on this clone: Additional DNA sequences in this sample encode the identical CDR3. The chain links TRBV5-6 to TRBJ2-5; 11 positions match TRBD2. The CDR3 runs 15 residues. J was trimmed by 1 base and V by 2 bases; bases with no gene match: 1. Germline CDR1 is SGHDT and CDR2 is YYEEEE. In DNA, the CDR3 is TGTGCCAGCAGCTTAACTAGCGGGGGCCAAGAGACCCAGTACTTC. It codes for CASSLTSGGQETQYF.

A single count supports this clone. The rearrangement joins TRBV9 to TRBJ1-2; 8 bases fit TRBD1. The CDR3 consists of 15 residues. Germline V gives CDR1 SGDLS, CDR2 YYNGEE. V shed 3 bases, J shed 0 bases, and the junction held 4 bases outside the gene matches. The CDR3 DNA reads as TGTGCCAGCAGCGCCGGGGACAGGTCTAACTATGGCTACACCTTC. It yields the protein CASSAGDRSNYGYTF.

Concerning this clone: This CDR3 is also generated by other DNA sequences in the sample. The rearrangement joins TRBV5-1 to TRBJ1-6, with TRBD1 matching 7 bases. V was clipped by 4 bases and J by 13 bases; unmatched bases: 20. The CDR3 loop spans 17 amino acids. Germline V gives CDR1 SGHRS, CDR2 YFSETQ. CDR3 sequence (DNA): TGCGCCAGCAGCCCGATTGTGACAGGGTCATATGGGTCGCCCCTCCACTTT. Translation: CASSPIVTGSYGSPLHF.

The CDR3 DNA reads as TGTGCCAGCTCACCCCGGACAGAAGGGCTTTTTGGGGGCTACACCTTC. Amino acids: CASSPRTEGLFGGYTF. This chain uses TRBV18 with TRBJ1-2; tentative D call: TRBD1 (6 bases). The length of the CDR3 is 16 residues. Per germline, CDR1 KGHSH and CDR2 LQKENI. V gave up 3 bases and J gave up 8 bases, with 22 bases separating them.

The CDR3 region has the DNA TGTGCCAGCAGCGTAGCATCGAACTTCAAGAACACTGAAGCTTTCTTT. This encodes CASSVASNFKNTEAFF. The gene calls are TRBV9 and TRBJ1-1; D is ambiguous. Trimming cost V 0 bases and J 1 base, with 13 bases left between them. The CDR3 loop spans 16 amino acids. Germline-derived CDR1 and CDR2 are SGDLS and YYNGEE.

In its sample, this clone was seen a few times. Mismatch with germline at one junction end may stem from a read error. The rearrangement links TRBV10-3 to TRBJ2-6; D is ambiguous. The CDR3 loop spans 17 amino acids. In germline, CDR1 is ENHRY, CDR2 SYGVKD. In nucleotides, the CDR3 is TGTGCCAGCAGTGAAGACGAGAGCTCCGGGGGGGCCAACGTCCTGACTTTC. This sequence encodes CASSEDESSGGANVLTF.

The chain combines TRBV29-1 with TRBJ2-7, with 8 bases fitting TRBD1. Germline V gives CDR1 SQVTM, CDR2 ANQGSEA. CDR3 length equals 12 residues. The V segment lost 6 bases and the J segment 5 bases; nucleotides outside the gene matches: 6. CDR3 residues: CSVRQGSNEQYF. CDR3 bases: TGCAGCGTGAGACAGGGGAGCAACGAGCAGTACTTC.

This clone was seen once. V gene TRBV30 combines with J gene TRBJ1-1; D is perhaps TRBD1 (5 bases). CDR3 length: 14 amino acids. Trimming took 1 base from V and 3 from J, leaving 12 bases between them. Germline V gives CDR1 GTSNPN, CDR2 SVGIG (reference sequence). CDR3 bases: TGTGCCTGGAGTGAGGGGCCCGTCGACACTGAAGCTTTCTTT. Translating it yields CAWSEGPVDTEAFF. Full variable domain (remainder filled in from reference TRBV30 and TRBJ1-1): SQTIHQWPATLVQPVGSPLSLECTVEGTSNPNLYWYRQAAGRGLQLLFYSVGIGQISSEVPQNLSASRPQDRQFILSSKKLLLSDSGFYLCAWSEGPVDTEAFFGQGTRLTVV.

The chain has TRBV5-6 and TRBJ2-5; TRBD1 aligns across 7 bases. This CDR3 region has 13 residues. The germline V gene encodes CDR1 SGHDT and CDR2 YYEEEE. The V gene end was trimmed by 3 bases and the J gene end by 5 bases; junction bases not matched to a gene: 4. This CDR3 reads CASSSQGVETQYF. The CDR3, as DNA: TGTGCCAGCAGCTCGCAGGGGGTCGAGACCCAGTACTTC.

This clone occurred a few times. V is TRBV5-5 and J is TRBJ1-4, with a weak D call TRBD1 (6 bases). Germline-derived CDR1 and CDR2 are SGHKS and YYEKEE (reference sequence). Trimming removed 4 bases at V and 8 bases at J, with 18 bases between. The CDR3 consists of 15 residues. Here the CDR3 reads CASSAETGPWEKLFF. The CDR3 region has the DNA TGTGCCAGCAGCGCGGAGACAGGCCCGTGGGAAAAACTGTTTTTT.

This clone was picked up a small number of times. The J gene is TRBJ2-2, the V gene TRBV5-1; D gene uncertain. V shed 0 bases and J shed 2 bases, with 8 bases lying between them. The CDR3 loop spans 15 amino acids. Germline CDR1 and CDR2: SGHRS and YFSETQ. CDR3 sequence reads: CASSLARLNTGELFF. The DNA of the CDR3 is TGCGCCAGCAGCTTGGCCAGACTTAACACCGGGGAGCTGTTTTTT.

The CDR3 reads CASSLTTYNSPLHF. The CDR3 coding sequence is TGTGCCAGCAGTTTAACAACCTATAATTCACCCCTCCACTTT. The chain employs TRBV7-8 and TRBJ1-6; no firm D call. This CDR3 is built from 14 residues. In germline, CDR1 is SGHVS, CDR2 FQNEAQ. V was pared by 6 bases and J by 2 bases, with 8 bases between.

The J gene is TRBJ1-2, the V gene TRBV6-6, with no clear D. V shed 0 bases and J shed 4 bases, with 9 bases lying between them. This CDR3 is 14 amino acids long. Germline CDR1 is MNHNY and CDR2 is SVGAGI (reference sequence). The CDR3, as DNA: TGTGCCAGCAGTTACTCTCAGGTCCGCTATGGCTACACCTTC. It specifies CASSYSQVRYGYTF.